The present entry profiles one T cell receptor beta chain with its context. Repertoires were generated with immunoSEQ multiplex PCR, while TCRdb's copy carries only in-frame clones and drops some. The sample has about 300,000 clones, about nine tenths seen once. This specimen belongs to a study of blood T cell repertoires in COVID-19. The CDR3 extends over 14 amino acids. Germline lookup yields CDR1 SNHLY and CDR2 FYNNEI. The germline V and J ends were trimmed by 4 bases and 3 bases, with 12 bases remaining between them. Study members were between about 18 and 95 years old and lived in roughly 24 US regions. Participants were placed into cohorts based on the clinical history they reported.

The chain combines TRBV2 with TRBJ1-2, with D possibly being TRBD1 (5 bases). This receptor was obtained from a woman under 30 who had recovered from COVID-19. Material: PBMCs or T cells enriched from blood (not recorded which). CDR3 coding DNA: TGTGCCAGCAGTGCATTCGGGGGGGACTATGGCTACACCTTC. Its translation: CASSAFGGDYGYTF.